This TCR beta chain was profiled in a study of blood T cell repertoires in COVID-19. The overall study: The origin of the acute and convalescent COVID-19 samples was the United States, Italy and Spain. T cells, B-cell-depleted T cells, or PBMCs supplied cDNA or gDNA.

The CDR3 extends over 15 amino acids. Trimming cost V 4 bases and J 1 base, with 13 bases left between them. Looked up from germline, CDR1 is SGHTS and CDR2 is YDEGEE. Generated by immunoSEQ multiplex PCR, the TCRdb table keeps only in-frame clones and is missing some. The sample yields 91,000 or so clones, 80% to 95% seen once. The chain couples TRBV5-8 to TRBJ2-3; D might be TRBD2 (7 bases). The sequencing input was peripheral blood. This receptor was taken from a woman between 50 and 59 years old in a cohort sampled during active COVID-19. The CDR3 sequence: CASSGGATRTDTQYF. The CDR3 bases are TGTGCCAGCAGCGGGGGGGCGACCCGCACAGATACGCAGTATTTT.